This T cell receptor (beta chain) stems from a study of shared clonotypes between healthy human individuals (dated by TCRdb to between 2020 and 2021). Regarding the complete study: Three men and two women, aged 18 to 49 years, made up the cohort. Per donor, three plates each were used for CD4 naive and CD4 memory, two for CD8 naive, and one for CD8 memory. To estimate repertoire size and how much clonotype sharing occurs between individuals, the study deeply sequenced the blood TCR repertoires of a handful of healthy adults. Libraries were prepared and TCR repertoires were sequenced by different laboratories using diverse techniques, in order to increase sequencing depth and limit assay-specific biases. Between about 0.94 and 8.9 billion PBMCs per donor were obtained by leukapheresis.

Donors were healthy HIV-negative adults with no recently reported acute infections or vaccinations. Every donor was a Caucasian adult living in Nashville, Tennessee, USA. CD4+ T cells were enriched by magnetic negative selection; naive cells were then positively selected on CD45RA, and the negative fraction formed the memory subset. After blood collection by leukapheresis, PBMCs were isolated using Ficoll-Histopaque density gradient centrifugation and then cryopreserved in the vapor phase of liquid nitrogen. Purity and quantity of every magnetically sorted T cell population were checked by analytical flow cytometry. From each sorted fraction, genomic DNA was isolated and quantified by UV absorbance on a Nanodrop 2000c. Results the study describes overall, beyond this receptor: Only blood was sampled, and tissue TCR repertoires likely differ from those in blood. Pairwise subsampling indicated that sequencing depth was expected to affect the degree of clonotype sharing among donors. Larger estimated clonotype richness was generally found for naive subsets than for memory subsets. Compared with non-shared clonotypes, the clonotypes found in all four sorted-subset donors had higher generation probabilities. Around 5.4% of naive CD4, roughly 3.6% of naive CD8, around 2.3% of memory CD4, and 0.4% of memory CD8 clonotypes were shared across several donors. Because the study included only a small number of donors, the genetic and exposure-history diversity represented was limited. Rarefaction of sorted-subset datasets indicated incomplete sequencing despite the large sequencing depth.

The CDR3 spans 14 residues, from the cysteine through the phenylalanine. The read is trimmed to its CDR3 DNA, 42 bases read in frame from base 1. Trimming leaves V shorter by 2 bases and J shorter by 9 bases, with the junction holding 7 bases beyond the gene matches. CDR1 and CDR2 were assigned from the germline V gene as SGHRS and YFSETQ. Regarding this clone: Its cognate antigen has yet to be identified. Per-base quality was not reported, and no clone a single base away is much larger than it.

Using the deep immunoSEQ assay, TCR CDR3 regions were amplified from genomic DNA by multiplex PCR. Genomic DNA extracted from each cell subset was distributed evenly over all wells of several immunoSEQ 96-well plates, and each plate served as one replicate. For sorted subsets, 150 to 250 ng genomic DNA, equal to some 28,000 T cell genomes, was loaded into each replicate PCR. Purified libraries were measured with a Qubit 3.0 fluorometer, size-checked on a Bioanalyzer 2100, and measured again with the KAPA Library Quantification kit. Every immunoSEQ 96-well plate was sequenced on a dedicated single-read 150-cycle Illumina NextSeq 550 flow cell. For the original study's pipeline: Because the immunoSEQ output included only junctional sequences and no quality scores, the filtering could not be the same as the filtering used for full-length reads. Sequences were annotated with PyIR, a Python wrapper for IgBLAST v1.9, and V/J genes and CDR3 were assigned using IMGT germline references. Reads with weak V/J assignments (E-value above 1e-6), missing CDR3, stop codons, out-of-frame junctions, or ambiguous translated residues were removed. V3J clonotypes were defined as sequences sharing an identical inferred V gene, J gene, and CDR3 amino acid sequence. The percentage overlap between two repertoires was calculated by dividing the number of shared unique clonotypes by the size of the smaller repertoire. Richness of each repertoire was evaluated using RTK rarefaction, the Chao1 estimator, and Recon v2.1 estimates of unobserved clonotypes. OLGA was used to compute generation probabilities for all TCRbeta clonotypes that the gDNA method yielded from a handful of donors. TCRdb retrieved this table from immuneACCESS and kept in-frame rearrangements only. Not all clones are present; in checked studies, unresolved V genes account for under half, and no reason is known for the remainder. Clonal size and the V and J genes are those of that table, whereas D and trimming came from the DNA. For this sample there are 2 million to 2.5 million clones; approximately 93% appear just once. The top ten hold more than 0.35% of the sample.

The rearranged segments are TRBV5-1 and TRBJ2-1, and TRBD2 aligns with 8 junction nucleotides. The sample taken for sequencing was naive CD4+ T cells from PBMCs. In light of the paper, this sample's cell subset or site label describes: CD45RA+ positively selected. This receptor was obtained from a man in his late teens or twenties in good health. Some clones in this sample may be carry-over from other donors' samples. Read as DNA, the sequence is TGCGCCAGCAGCTTCGGGGGGGCTCGTACTGAGCAGTTCTTC. Its product reads: CASSFGGARTEQFF.